Reported below is one T cell receptor (beta chain). The antigen is undetermined. The sample belongs to a study of T cell responses to AZD1222 COVID-19 vaccine. Whole-study results and caveats: AZD1222 recipients seropositive at baseline numbered only six. Reportedly, close to half of spike-specific TCRs are directed against unmutated variant regions. Mapped onto spike, vaccine-associated CD4 TCRs spanned it and were dominant at 160-218 and 743-854. Donors were mostly white British, more females; clonal diversity possibly underestimated.

This CDR3 spans 15 amino acids. With 0 bases removed from V and 7 bases from J, the gap between germline ends came to 13 bases. Germline assignment: CDR1 MNHEY and CDR2 SVGAGI. Measured with immunoSEQ multiplex PCR; TCRdb has only the in-frame clones, and not every one. The sample has 98,000 or so clones; about nine tenths are singletons. V gene TRBV6-5 combines with J gene TRBJ2-1; a possible D gene is TRBD1 (5 bases). The starting material was peripheral blood, obtained on day 0 of AZD1222 vaccination. The TCR was taken from an adult in good health. The CDR3 coding sequence is TGTGCCAGCAGTTACTCCCAGGGCTCGTGGAATGAGCAGTTCTTC. It yields the protein CASSYSQGSWNEQFF.